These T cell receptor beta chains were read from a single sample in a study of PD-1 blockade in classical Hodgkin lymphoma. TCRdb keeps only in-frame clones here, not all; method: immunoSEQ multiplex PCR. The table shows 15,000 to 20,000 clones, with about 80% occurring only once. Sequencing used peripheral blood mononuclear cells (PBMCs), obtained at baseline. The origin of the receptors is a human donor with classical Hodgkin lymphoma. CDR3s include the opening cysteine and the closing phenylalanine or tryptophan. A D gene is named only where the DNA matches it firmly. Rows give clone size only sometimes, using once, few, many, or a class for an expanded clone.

TGTGCCAGCAGCTTCGGTCTTTCGTACACCGGGGAGCTGTTTTTT	CASSFGLSYTGELFF	TRBJ2-2	NA	TRBV11-1	NA
TGTGCCAGCAGTCGCGCCGGGATCCGGGCCTTCAATGAGCAGTTCTTC	CASSRAGIRAFNEQFF	TRBJ2-1	NA	TRBV11-1	NA
TGTGCCAGCTCACCACTACCGATCACAGATACGCAGTATTTT	CASSPLPITDTQYF	TRBJ2-3	NA	TRBV18	NA
TGTGCCAGCAGTGAATCCGGGACAGGGAATTCACCCCTCCACTTT	CASSESGTGNSPLHF	TRBJ1-6	NA	TRBV25-1	TRBD1
TGCGCCAGCAGCCCGAGGGGAGGCTACGAGCAGTACTTC	CASSPRGGYEQYF	TRBJ2-7	NA	TRBV4-3	NA
TGCGCCAGCAGCTTGGATTGGGAGACCCAGTACTTC	CASSLDWETQYF	TRBJ2-5	NA	TRBV5-1	NA
TGTGCCTGGAGCACACGGACTGTCTCCCCCTCCGCTCACGAGCAGTACTTC	CAWSTRTVSPSAHEQYF	TRBJ2-7	NA	TRBV30	NA
TGTGCCAGCAGCCATAGCGGGAGCGCTTTCACCGGGGAGCTGTTTTTT	CASSHSGSAFTGELFF	TRBJ2-2	NA	TRBV11-3	TRBD2
TGCGCCAGCAGTGAGTCGTACAGGGGGCGATACGAGCAGTACTTC	CASSESYRGRYEQYF	TRBJ2-7	NA	TRBV10-2	TRBD1
TGTGCCAGCAGTCGTAGGCCGGGCCCAGATACGCAGTATTTT	CASSRRPGPDTQYF	TRBJ2-3	few	TRBV5-4	NA